Detailed here is one T cell receptor beta chain. Its specificity is unknown. This sample was taken from a study of cytomegalovirus exposure and HLA in healthy donors. Germline loops: CDR1 MNHNY, CDR2 SVGAGI (reference sequence). V shed 8 bases, J shed 6 bases, and the junction held 1 base outside the gene matches. This CDR3 spans 13 amino acids. A multiplex PCR was run with 60 Vbeta primers and 13 Jbeta primers. TCRdb's table, derived via immunoSEQ multiplex PCR, lists solely in-frame clones and lacks some. Found here are 60,000 to 85,000 clones, approximately 80% of them singletons; the top ten hold 3% to 3.5%. General observations from the study: The study put some 150 TCR beta chains on its list as cytomegalovirus-associated. A later analysis linked a missense variant in DCLRE1C to the trimming of TCR beta V and J genes. Most of the CMV-associated TCR beta chains (in a later analysis) appeared to be HLA-restricted. Approximately 18,000 TCR beta sequences were associated with HLA alleles at 0.05 false discovery rate in a later analysis.

This clonotype was sampled from a man in his forties in good health and CMV-seronegative. The chain is built from TRBV6-6 and TRBJ2-1; 13 positions match TRBD2. Sample: PBMCs. DNA of the CDR3: TGTGCCAGCGGGACTAGCGGGGCCAATGAGCAGTTCTTC. Residues: CASGTSGANEQFF.